The 15 T cell receptor beta chains reported below all come from one sample, sequenced in a study of blood T cells in healthy people across ages. The second PCR ran about 6 to 11 cycles with a sample-barcoded 5' primer and J-beta primers. TCRdb re-derived calls from the 5' RACE reads in MiXCR, one entry per CDR3 protein. This table holds 1.5 million to 2 million distinct CDR3 sequences, more than 35% found once. The sample consisted of blood. All receptors come from a human donor in good health.

This clonotype was seen a handful of times. The V and J genes are TRBV10-3 and TRBJ2-3; no definite D call. The germline CDR1 and CDR2 sequences are ENHRY and SYGVKD. Trimming removed 4 bases from V and 1 base from J, with 9 bases in between. CDR3 length equals 14 residues. Here the CDR3 reads CAISGRVRTDTQYF. CDR3 bases: TGTGCCATCAGTGGAAGGGTCCGCACAGATACGCAGTATTTT.

The CDR3 is CASSLGLAGSSEQFF. CDR3 sequence (DNA): TGCGCCAGCAGCTTAGGACTAGCGGGGTCCAGTGAGCAGTTCTTC. The rearrangement joins TRBV4-3 to TRBJ2-1; 12 nucleotides line up with TRBD2. The junction had 8 bases not matched to a gene; V was cut back by 5 bases and J by 9 bases. This CDR3 is built from 15 residues. The germline V gene encodes CDR1 LGHNA and CDR2 YSLEER.

V gene TRBV6-6 combines with J gene TRBJ1-4, with D hard to call. This CDR3 spans 10 amino acids. Germline V lookup: CDR1 MNHNY, CDR2 SVGAGI (reference sequence). Trimming took 9 bases from V and 8 from J, leaving 7 bases between them. CDR3 sequence reads: CASGREKLFF. Here the CDR3 DNA reads TGTGCCAGTGGGCGGGAAAAACTGTTTTTT.

The CDR3, as DNA: TGCAGCGTTGGCGCTCAGGGCTCTGGGGCCAACGTCCTGACTTTC. Translated: CSVGAQGSGANVLTF. V gene TRBV29-1 combines with J gene TRBJ2-6, with a tentative D call TRBD1 (5 bases). The CDR3 runs to 15 residues. CDR1 SQVTM and CDR2 ANQGSEA come from the germline V gene. The V gene lost 4 bases and the J gene lost 0 bases, with 10 bases spanning the gap.

V is TRBV9 and J is TRBJ1-1; D possibly corresponds to TRBD1 (6 bases). The germline V gene has CDR1 SGDLS and CDR2 YYNGEE. This CDR3 contains 13 residues. Trimming stripped 3 bases from V and 11 bases from J, with 17 bases between. The CDR3 here is CASSALDSMFAFF. In DNA form, the CDR3 reads TGTGCCAGCAGCGCCCTGGACAGTATGTTTGCTTTCTTT.

About this clonotype itself: Since no conserved phenylalanine or tryptophan closes the CDR3, a read error is the likely cause. The V and J genes are TRBV29-1 and TRBJ2-4; D might be TRBD2 (8 bases). Germline CDR1 reads SQVTM; CDR2 reads ANQGSEA. V was cut by 7 bases and J by 8 bases, with 27 bases left in between. CDR3 size: 16 residues. This CDR3 is CSASGGSEGAFDIQYY. The CDR3 region has the DNA TGCAGCGCCAGCGGGGGTAGCGAGGGGGCCTTCGACATTCAGTACTAC.

The chain uses TRBV29-1 and TRBJ2-1; D perhaps matches TRBD1 (6 bases). Germline V gene sequence: CDR1 SQVTM, CDR2 ANQGSEA. The CDR3 consists of 15 residues. Between the trimmed V and J ends, which lost 3 bases and 0 bases, there was a span of 12 bases. The CDR3, as DNA: TGCAGCGTTGAGGTCAGGGGTAGCTCCTACAATGAGCAGTTCTTC. It translates to CSVEVRGSSYNEQFF.

The chain has TRBV20-1 and TRBJ2-6; the D gene is possibly TRBD1 (5 bases). This CDR3 has 15 amino acids. From germline, CDR1 is DFQATT and CDR2 SNEGSKA (reference sequence). Deletions cut 4 bases from V and 0 bases from J, with 10 bases between. Written as DNA, the CDR3 is TGCAGTGCTAAACCCACAGGCTCTGGGGCCAACGTCCTGACTTTC. Translating gives CSAKPTGSGANVLTF.

The V and J genes are TRBV7-9 and TRBJ2-3, with TRBD1 matching 7 bases. The CDR3 covers 13 residues. From germline, CDR1 is SEHNR and CDR2 FQNEAQ (reference sequence). Trimming cost V 5 bases and J 10 bases; bases outside gene matches: 9. The CDR3 nucleotides are TGTGCCAGCAGCGTTAGTACCGGGACAGCGCAGTATTTT. Its protein is CASSVSTGTAQYF.

The chain joins TRBV7-2 to TRBJ2-3; 8 bases match TRBD2. Germline V gene lookup returns CDR1 SGHTA and CDR2 FQGNSA. The CDR3 extends over 12 amino acids. V lost 3 bases and J lost 10; bases outside the gene matches: 3. The chain's CDR3 is CASSLAGLAQYF. CDR3 DNA sequence: TGTGCCAGCAGCTTGGCGGGACTAGCGCAGTATTTT.

The chain combines TRBV7-9 with TRBJ2-7; D perhaps matches TRBD2 (6 bases). The V and J ends lost 4 bases and 7 bases respectively, with 14 bases between them. CDR3 length: 13 amino acids. Per the germline V gene, CDR1 is SEHNR and CDR2 is FQNEAQ (reference sequence). DNA for the CDR3: TGTGCCAGCAGCTCCGCCGGGGCGGGAGAGCAGTACTTC. This encodes CASSSAGAGEQYF.

The chain uses TRBV7-2 and TRBJ1-1; maybe TRBD1 (6 bases). V was trimmed by 1 base and J by 6 bases, leaving 12 bases between them. In germline, CDR1 is SGHTA, CDR2 FQGNSA. The CDR3 totals 14 residues. The CDR3 loop is CASSLEWGGAEAFF. The CDR3 region has the DNA TGTGCCAGCAGCTTAGAGTGGGGGGGCGCTGAAGCTTTCTTT.

This clonotype was picked up a small number of times. The chain has TRBV12-3 or TRBV12-4 and TRBJ2-7, with a tentative D call TRBD1 (6 bases). V lost 6 bases and J 3 bases, leaving 15 bases between the germline ends. The CDR3 sequence is 14 residues long. In DNA, the CDR3 is TGTGCCAGCAGCACCCCGGGACAAGTCTACGAGCAGTACTTC. Protein: CASSTPGQVYEQYF.

This chain connects TRBV15 to TRBJ2-7; TRBD2 might be the D (6 bases). From germline, CDR1 is LNHNV and CDR2 YYDKDF (reference sequence). V was shortened by 5 bases and J by 3 bases, with 17 bases between the two germline ends. The CDR3 covers 15 residues. The CDR3 nucleotides are TGTGCCACCAGCCTCGAGGCGCAGGGAGGCTACGAGCAGTACTTC. As protein: CATSLEAQGGYEQYF.

This clonotype has more than one count but fewer than ten. The V gene is TRBV7-2, the J gene TRBJ2-1; D gene unclear. The V end lost 5 bases, the J end lost 5 bases, and 7 bases lay between the germline ends. This CDR3 spans 12 amino acids. From germline, CDR1 is SGHTA and CDR2 FQGNSA. The CDR3 is CASSRLHNEQFF. The CDR3 DNA reads TGTGCCAGCAGCCGCCTCCACAATGAGCAGTTCTTC. Supplemented by reference TRBV7-2 and TRBJ2-1, the full variable domain reads GAGVSQSPSNKVTEKGKDVELRCDPISGHTALYWYRQSLGQGLEFLIYFQGNSAPDKSGLPSDRFSAERTGGSVSTLTIQRTQQEDSAVYLCASSRLHNEQFFGPGTRLTVL.